This passage covers 28 T cell receptor beta chains from one sample sequenced in a study of OX40 agonist ivuxolimab in advanced cancers. The data were produced by immunoSEQ multiplex PCR, yet TCRdb's version contains in-frame clones alone and is incomplete. This sample has about 41,000 clones, with approximately 87% found just once. The sequencing used CD4+ or CD8+ T cells sorted from blood, collected in a trial of the OX40 agonist ivuxolimab. The receptors stem from an adult with an advanced solid tumor such as melanoma, head and neck, liver or kidney cancer.

The rearrangement links TRBV6-1 to TRBJ2-3, with TRBD2 matching over 11 bases. Trimming at V came to 4 bases and at J to 3 bases, leaving 9 bases not matched to a gene. The germline V gene encodes CDR1 MNHNS and CDR2 SASEGT. The CDR3 is 17 amino acids. The CDR3 sequence is CASSGSGRAVQTDTQYF. In nucleotides, the CDR3 is TGTGCCAGCAGTGGTAGCGGGAGGGCCGTACAAACAGATACGCAGTATTTT.

CDR3 sequence: CASSRDSTDTQYF. The CDR3 DNA reads as TGTGCCAGCAGCAGGGACAGCACAGATACGCAGTATTTT. The chain is built from TRBV5-8 and TRBJ2-3; perhaps D is TRBD1 or TRBD2 (5 bases each). The V end was cut by 4 bases, the J end by 0 bases, with 6 bases between. The CDR3 is 13 amino acids. CDR1 SGHTS and CDR2 YDEGEE come from the germline V gene. The variable domain in full, completed from reference TRBV5-8 and TRBJ2-3, reads EAGVTQSPTHLIKTRGQQATLRCSPISGHTSVYWYQQALGLGLQFLLWYDEGEERNRGNFPPRFSGRQFPNYSSELNVNALELEDSALYLCASSRDSTDTQYFGPGTRLTVL.

Only one count was recorded for this clone. The chain recombines TRBV6-5 with TRBJ1-3; maybe TRBD1 (6 bases). The V gene's germline CDR1 is MNHEY and CDR2 SVGAGI. The V gene lost 6 bases and the J gene lost 4 bases, with 13 bases spanning the gap. The CDR3 is made up of 14 amino acids. The CDR3 spells CASSSQGLGNTIYF. The CDR3 DNA is TGTGCCAGCAGCTCCCAGGGGTTAGGAAACACCATATATTTT.

The gene calls are TRBV5-5 and TRBJ1-3; TRBD1 agrees at 7 bases. The CDR3 runs 17 residues. The germline CDR1 and CDR2 sequences are SGHKS and YYEKEE (reference sequence). Germline trimming cut 0 bases from V and 0 bases from J; bases unmatched to any gene: 6. The CDR3 reads CASSLEGPGGSGNTIYF. In nucleotides, the CDR3 is TGTGCCAGCAGCTTGGAAGGACCAGGGGGCTCTGGAAACACCATATATTTT.

This chain joins TRBV11-3 and TRBJ2-5; D is possibly TRBD1 (5 bases). With 0 bases removed from V and 4 bases from J, the gap between germline ends came to 18 bases. This CDR3 comprises 17 residues. CDR1 SGHNT and CDR2 YENEEA come from the germline V gene. The chain's CDR3 is CASSLEGASRFTETQYF. The CDR3 DNA reads as TGTGCCAGCAGCTTAGAAGGGGCGTCGAGGTTTACAGAGACCCAGTACTTC. The full variable domain, with the rest looked up from reference TRBV11-3 and TRBJ2-5, is EAGVVQSPRYKIIEKKQPVAFWCNPISGHNTLYWYLQNLGQGPELLIRYENEEAVDDSQLPKDRFSAERLKGVDSTLKIQPAELGDSAVYLCASSLEGASRFTETQYFGPGTRLLVL.

J is TRBJ1-3 and V is TRBV4-2; D is uncertain. The V end was cut by 5 bases, the J end by 1 base, with 6 bases between. Per germline, CDR1 LGHNA and CDR2 YNFKEQ. The CDR3 contains 13 residues. The CDR3 nucleotides read TGTGCCAGCAGCTTGCAGTCTGGAAACACCATATATTTT. Amino acids: CASSLQSGNTIYF.

V is TRBV6-5 and J is TRBJ1-1; D ambiguous. From germline, CDR1 is MNHEY and CDR2 SVGAGI. The V end lost 5 bases, the J end lost 1 base, and 8 bases lay between the germline ends. This CDR3 contains 13 residues. This CDR3 reads CASSPRQNTEAFF. The CDR3 bases are TGTGCCAGCAGTCCTCGGCAGAACACTGAAGCTTTCTTT.

This clone was counted once. For the CDR3, the DNA is TGCGCCAGCAGCCAAGACGGCGGGAGTCATGGGGAGACCCAGTACTTC. This codes for CASSQDGGSHGETQYF. This chain connects TRBV4-3 to TRBJ2-5; 7 bases agree with TRBD2. Germline trimming cut 0 bases from V and 5 bases from J; bases unmatched to any gene: 9. The length of the CDR3 is 16 residues. Germline CDR1 reads LGHNA; CDR2 reads YSLEER.

CDR3 nucleotide sequence: TGTGCCAGCAGCCACCGCGACTTCACAGATACGCAGTATTTT. It specifies CASSHRDFTDTQYF. V and J are TRBV7-2 and TRBJ2-3, with D unclear. Trimming cost V 5 bases and J 2 bases, with 11 bases left between them. This CDR3 is built from 14 residues. CDR1 SGHTA and CDR2 FQGNSA come from the germline V gene. The full variable domain, its missing parts supplied by reference TRBV7-2 and TRBJ2-3, is GAGVSQSPSNKVTEKGKDVELRCDPISGHTALYWYRQSLGQGLEFLIYFQGNSAPDKSGLPSDRFSAERTGGSVSTLTIQRTQQEDSAVYLCASSHRDFTDTQYFGPGTRLTVL.

The chain carries TRBV6-5 and TRBJ2-5; TRBD1 matches 10 bases. The junction had 6 bases not matched to a gene; V was cut back by 4 bases and J by 4 bases. The CDR3 runs 15 residues. Germline CDR1 and CDR2: MNHEY and SVGAGI. CDR3 sequence: CASSSDRGRAETQYF. CDR3 nucleotide sequence: TGTGCCAGCAGTTCCGACAGGGGGCGGGCAGAGACCCAGTACTTC.

This chain joins TRBV28 and TRBJ1-4, with no clear D. From germline, CDR1 is MDHEN and CDR2 SYDVKM. Trimming shortened V by 7 bases and J by 3 bases, and 12 bases separated the two germline ends. The CDR3 runs 14 residues. CDR3 loop: CASTLPWPNEKLFF. The CDR3 coding sequence is TGTGCCAGCACCTTGCCGTGGCCTAATGAAAAACTGTTTTTT.

This clone was observed once. The V call is TRBV18, the J call TRBJ2-5; 13 bases fit TRBD2. With 3 bases clipped from V and 5 bases from J, the junction kept 12 bases outside the gene matches. This CDR3 region has 18 residues. CDR1 is KGHSH and CDR2 is LQKENI in the germline V gene. CDR3 protein: CASSPLPAGTSGKETQYF. CDR3 nucleotide sequence: TGTGCCAGCTCACCTCTCCCTGCCGGGACTAGCGGGAAGGAGACCCAGTACTTC. Supplemented by reference TRBV18 and TRBJ2-5, the full variable domain reads NAGVMQNPRHLVRRRGQEARLRCSPMKGHSHVYWYRQLPEEGLKFMVYLQKENIIDESGMPKERFSAEFPKEGPSILRIQQVVRGDSAAYFCASSPLPAGTSGKETQYFGPGTRLLVL.

This rearrangement joins TRBV7-8 to TRBJ1-6, with 9 bases lining up with TRBD1. The CDR3 extends over 15 amino acids. CDR1 and CDR2 from the germline V gene are SGHVS and FQNEAQ. V shed 1 base and J 7 bases; nucleotides not matched to a gene: 2. CDR3 sequence (DNA): TGTGCCAGCAGCTTAGGTGGACAGGGGAATTCACCCCTCCACTTT. The encoded protein is CASSLGGQGNSPLHF. Based on the CDR3 plus reference TRBV7-8 and TRBJ1-6, the full variable domain is GAGVSQSPRYKVAKRGQDVALRCDPISGHVSLFWYQQALGQGPEFLTYFQNEAQLDKSGLPSDRFFAERPEGSVSTLKIQRTQQEDSAVYLCASSLGGQGNSPLHFGNGTRLTVT.

The chain couples TRBV7-9 to TRBJ2-1, with D possibly being TRBD1 (6 bases). The CDR3 runs 17 residues. V dropped 5 bases and J dropped 2 bases, with 19 bases sitting between them. Germline V gives CDR1 SEHNR, CDR2 FQNEAQ (reference sequence). DNA for the CDR3: TGTGCCAGCAGCCAGGGGCCCTGGACGGGAACCTACAATGAGCAGTTCTTC. Amino acid sequence: CASSQGPWTGTYNEQFF.

The chain carries TRBV2 and TRBJ1-5, with D tentatively TRBD1 (5 bases). Germline V gene lookup returns CDR1 SNHLY and CDR2 FYNNEI. Trimming took off 6 bases at V and 0 bases at J, with 12 bases between the two ends. The CDR3 consists of 15 residues. CDR3 coding DNA: TGTGCCAGCAGCCCATGGGACTCTAGCAATCAGCCCCAGCATTTT. It specifies CASSPWDSSNQPQHF.

The chain couples TRBV7-2 to TRBJ2-3, with D possibly being TRBD1 (6 bases). In germline, CDR1 is SGHTA, CDR2 FQGNSA. Trimming stripped 2 bases from V and 0 bases from J, with 9 bases between. This CDR3 is 15 amino acids long. The CDR3 spells CASSLLGGSTDTQYF. CDR3 DNA sequence: TGTGCCAGCAGCTTATTAGGGGGTAGCACAGATACGCAGTATTTT. The entire variable domain, with the rest obtained from reference TRBV7-2 and TRBJ2-3, is as follows: GAGVSQSPSNKVTEKGKDVELRCDPISGHTALYWYRQSLGQGLEFLIYFQGNSAPDKSGLPSDRFSAERTGGSVSTLTIQRTQQEDSAVYLCASSLLGGSTDTQYFGPGTRLTVL.

This sequence joins TRBV5-8 and TRBJ1-1, with D maybe TRBD1 (6 bases). The CDR3 contains 11 residues. Germline V gene sequence: CDR1 SGHTS, CDR2 YDEGEE. Trimming pared 3 bases from V and 8 bases from J, leaving 8 bases between. The DNA for the CDR3 is TGTGCCAGCAGCTGGCAGGGGGAAGCTTTCTTT. Translated, it gives CASSWQGEAFF. The entire variable domain, with the rest obtained from reference TRBV5-8 and TRBJ1-1, is as follows: EAGVTQSPTHLIKTRGQQATLRCSPISGHTSVYWYQQALGLGLQFLLWYDEGEERNRGNFPPRFSGRQFPNYSSELNVNALELEDSALYLCASSWQGEAFFGQGTRLTVV.

The rearrangement uses TRBV11-2 and TRBJ2-2; possibly TRBD1 for D (6 bases). Germline V gene data show CDR1 as SGHAT and CDR2 as FQNNGV. The V end was cut by 2 bases, the J end by 3 bases, with 10 bases between. The CDR3 contains 15 residues. The CDR3 DNA reads TGTGCCAGCAGCTTATGGGGGCCTTACACCGGGGAGCTGTTTTTT. Residues: CASSLWGPYTGELFF.

This chain joins TRBV5-8 and TRBJ2-3, with a weak D call TRBD1 (5 bases). The germline V gene has CDR1 SGHTS and CDR2 YDEGEE. This CDR3 has 15 residues. V dropped 4 bases and J dropped 0 bases, with 12 bases sitting between them. The CDR3 spells CASSLTVTSTDTQYF. DNA for the CDR3: TGTGCCAGCAGCCTGACAGTCACCAGCACAGATACGCAGTATTTT.

The chain recombines TRBV19 with TRBJ1-1; 9 bases match TRBD1. Per germline, CDR1 LNHDA and CDR2 SQIVND (reference sequence). The ends lost 6 bases at V and 6 bases at J; junction bases unmatched: 8. The CDR3 is 14 residues long. CDR3 region: CASRGQGGFAEAFF. As DNA, the CDR3 is TGTGCCAGTAGGGGACAGGGAGGCTTCGCTGAAGCTTTCTTT.

V usage is TRBV2 and J usage is TRBJ1-1; 8 positions agree with TRBD1. The CDR3 consists of 14 residues. Germline assignment: CDR1 SNHLY and CDR2 FYNNEI. With 5 bases clipped from V and 4 bases from J, the junction kept 6 bases outside the gene matches. CDR3 in DNA: TGTGCCAGCAGTTTCACAGGGGGGGGCACTGAAGCTTTCTTT. Amino acids: CASSFTGGGTEAFF.

The J gene is TRBJ2-1, the V gene TRBV7-3, with 8 bases identical to TRBD2. Germline-derived CDR1 and CDR2 are SGHTA and FQGTGA. This CDR3 has 16 amino acids. Losses at the gene ends were 5 bases for V and 6 bases for J; bases not matched to a gene: 12. The CDR3 DNA reads as TGTGCCAGCAGCCGGCCGGGAGGGGAGGGCATCAATGAGCAGTTCTTC. Translated, it gives CASSRPGGEGINEQFF. Together with reference TRBV7-3 and TRBJ2-1, the CDR3 gives the full variable domain: GAGVSQTPSNKVTEKGKYVELRCDPISGHTALYWYRQSLGQGPEFLIYFQGTGAADDSGLPNDRFFAVRPEGSVSTLKIQRTERGDSAVYLCASSRPGGEGINEQFFGPGTRLTVL.

This clone was observed once. The V call is TRBV4-3, the J call TRBJ2-2; possibly TRBD1 for D (5 bases). Germline V lookup: CDR1 LGHNA, CDR2 YSLEER. CDR3 length: 16 residues. Trimming shortened V by 1 base and J by 6 bases, and 15 bases separated the two germline ends. Here the CDR3 DNA reads TGCGCCAGCAGCCAAGCTCTCGACAGTTGGGCCGGGGAGCTGTTTTTT. The encoded protein is CASSQALDSWAGELFF.

This rearrangement joins TRBV18 to TRBJ2-1; D call uncertain. Germline CDR1 KGHSH, CDR2 LQKENI. Trimming took 6 bases from V and 5 from J, leaving 14 bases between them. This CDR3 has 14 amino acids. CDR3 DNA sequence: TGTGCCAGCTCTACCCTAACCAGTAACAATGAGCAGTTCTTC. It yields the protein CASSTLTSNNEQFF.

The rearrangement links TRBV27 to TRBJ1-5; unclear D gene. Trimming pared 3 bases from V and 0 bases from J, leaving 6 bases between. The germline gives CDR1 MNHEY, CDR2 SMNVEV (reference sequence). The CDR3 sequence is 14 residues long. This chain's CDR3 is CASSFQYSNQPQHF. CDR3 bases: TGTGCCAGCAGTTTCCAGTATAGCAATCAGCCCCAGCATTTT.

The chain combines TRBV12-5 with TRBJ2-1; D unclear. Trimming left V 0 bases short and J 6 bases short, with 30 bases between. Germline values: CDR1 LGHNT, CDR2 FRNRAP. CDR3 length: 21 amino acids. The CDR3 DNA sequence: TGTGCTAGTGGTTTGGTACTTGTTGTGTTGCTGGGCCCTCCCACATCCAATGAGCAGTTCTTC. Amino acid sequence: CASGLVLVVLLGPPTSNEQFF.

CDR3 loop: CASSSSLSGALYNEQFF. CDR3 DNA sequence: TGTGCCAGCAGTTCAAGCCTAAGCGGGGCTTTGTACAATGAGCAGTTCTTC. The chain joins TRBV27 to TRBJ2-1; 7 nucleotides match TRBD2. This CDR3 is built from 17 residues. V lost 4 bases and J lost 4; bases outside the gene matches: 13. From germline, CDR1 is MNHEY and CDR2 SMNVEV (reference sequence).

CDR3 residues: CASSSTLMNTEAFF. For the CDR3, the DNA is TGTGCCAGTAGTTCGACACTGATGAACACTGAAGCTTTCTTT. This chain uses TRBV19 with TRBJ1-1; no firm D call. In germline, CDR1 is LNHDA, CDR2 SQIVND (reference sequence). Trimming pared 5 bases from V and 0 bases from J, leaving 10 bases between. CDR3 size: 14 residues.